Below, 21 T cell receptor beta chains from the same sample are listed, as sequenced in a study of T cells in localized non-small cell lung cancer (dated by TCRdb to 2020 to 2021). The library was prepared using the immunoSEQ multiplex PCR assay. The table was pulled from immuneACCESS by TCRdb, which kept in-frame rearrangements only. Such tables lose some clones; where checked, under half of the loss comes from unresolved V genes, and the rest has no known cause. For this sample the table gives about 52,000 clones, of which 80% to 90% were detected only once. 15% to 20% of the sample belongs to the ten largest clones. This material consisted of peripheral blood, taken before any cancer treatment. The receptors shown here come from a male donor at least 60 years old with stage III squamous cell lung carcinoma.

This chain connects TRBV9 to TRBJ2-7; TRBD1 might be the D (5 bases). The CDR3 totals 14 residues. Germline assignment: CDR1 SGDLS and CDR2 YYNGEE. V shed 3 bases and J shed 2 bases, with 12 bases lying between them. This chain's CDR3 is CASSAGLGPYEQYF. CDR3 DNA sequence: TGTGCCAGCAGCGCAGGGTTAGGGCCCTACGAGCAGTACTTC.

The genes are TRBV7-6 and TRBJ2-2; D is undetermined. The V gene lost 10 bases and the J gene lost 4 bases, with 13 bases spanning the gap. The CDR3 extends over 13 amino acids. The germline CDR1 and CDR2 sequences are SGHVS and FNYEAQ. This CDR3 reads CAIMGNSTGELFF. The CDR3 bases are TGTGCCATCATGGGGAATAGCACCGGGGAGCTGTTTTTT.

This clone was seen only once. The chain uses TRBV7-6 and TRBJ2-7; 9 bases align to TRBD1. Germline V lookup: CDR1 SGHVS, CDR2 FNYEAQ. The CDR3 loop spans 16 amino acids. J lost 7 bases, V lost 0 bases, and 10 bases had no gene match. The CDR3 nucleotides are TGTGCCAGCAGCTTAGCGCGGCCGGGACAGGGTTCAGAGCAGTACTTC. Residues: CASSLARPGQGSEQYF.

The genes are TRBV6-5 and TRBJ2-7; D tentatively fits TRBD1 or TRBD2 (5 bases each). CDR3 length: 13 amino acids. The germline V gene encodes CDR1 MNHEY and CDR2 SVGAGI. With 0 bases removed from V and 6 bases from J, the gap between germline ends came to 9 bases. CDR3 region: CASSYSSGTEQYF. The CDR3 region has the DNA TGTGCCAGCAGTTACTCATCCGGGACCGAGCAGTACTTC.

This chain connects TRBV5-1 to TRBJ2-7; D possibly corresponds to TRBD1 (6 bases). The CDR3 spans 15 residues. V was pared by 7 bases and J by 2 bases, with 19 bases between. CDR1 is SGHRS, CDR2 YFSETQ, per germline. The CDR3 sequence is CASSPAGAQPYEQYF. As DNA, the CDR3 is TGCGCCAGCTCCCCTGCAGGGGCCCAGCCCTACGAGCAGTACTTC.

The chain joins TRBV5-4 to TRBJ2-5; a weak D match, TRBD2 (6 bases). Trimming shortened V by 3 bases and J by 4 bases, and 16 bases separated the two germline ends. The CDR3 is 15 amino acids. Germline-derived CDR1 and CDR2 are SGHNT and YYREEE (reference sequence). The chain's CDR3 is CASSSGGLARETQYF. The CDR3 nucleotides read TGTGCCAGCAGCTCCGGGGGTCTAGCCAGAGAGACCCAGTACTTC.

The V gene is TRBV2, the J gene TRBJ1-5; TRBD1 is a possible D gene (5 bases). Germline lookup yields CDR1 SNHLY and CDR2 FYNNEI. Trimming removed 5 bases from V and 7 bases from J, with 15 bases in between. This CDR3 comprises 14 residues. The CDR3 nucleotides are TGTGCCAGCAGTACTGGACACGGTGGCCAGCCCCAGCATTTT. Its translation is CASSTGHGGQPQHF.

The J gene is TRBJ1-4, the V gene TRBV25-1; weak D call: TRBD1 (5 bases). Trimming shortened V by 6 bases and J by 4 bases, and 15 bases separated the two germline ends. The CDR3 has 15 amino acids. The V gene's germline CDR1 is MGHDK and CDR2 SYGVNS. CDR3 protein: CASSPGGRINEKLFF. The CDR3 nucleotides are TGTGCCAGCAGCCCGGGGGGACGTATTAATGAAAAACTGTTTTTT.

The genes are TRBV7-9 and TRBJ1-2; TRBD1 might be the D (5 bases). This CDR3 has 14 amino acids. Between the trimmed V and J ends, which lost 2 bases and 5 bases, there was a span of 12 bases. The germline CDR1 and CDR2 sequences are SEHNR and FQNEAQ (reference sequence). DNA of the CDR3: TGTGCCAGCAGCTTAATGGGGGACGCTTATGGCTACACCTTC. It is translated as CASSLMGDAYGYTF.

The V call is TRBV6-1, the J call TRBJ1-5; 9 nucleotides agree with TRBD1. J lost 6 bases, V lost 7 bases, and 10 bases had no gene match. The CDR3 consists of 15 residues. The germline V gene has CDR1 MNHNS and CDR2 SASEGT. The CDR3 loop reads CASTGGQGGSQPQHF. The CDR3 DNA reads TGTGCCAGCACCGGGGGACAGGGTGGGAGTCAGCCCCAGCATTTT.

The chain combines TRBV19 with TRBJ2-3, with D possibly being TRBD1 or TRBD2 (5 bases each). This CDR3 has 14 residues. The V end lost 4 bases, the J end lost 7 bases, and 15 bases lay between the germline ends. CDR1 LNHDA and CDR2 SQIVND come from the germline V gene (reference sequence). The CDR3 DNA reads TGTGCCAGTAGTACCCGGTGGGGGTCGAATACGCAGTATTTT. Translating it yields CASSTRWGSNTQYF.

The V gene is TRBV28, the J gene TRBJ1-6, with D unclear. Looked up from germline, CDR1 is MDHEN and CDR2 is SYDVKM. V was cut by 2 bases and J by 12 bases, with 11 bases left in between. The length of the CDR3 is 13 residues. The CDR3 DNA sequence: TGTGCCAGCAGTTTAGGGTCAGGCAAACCCCTCCACTTT. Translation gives CASSLGSGKPLHF.

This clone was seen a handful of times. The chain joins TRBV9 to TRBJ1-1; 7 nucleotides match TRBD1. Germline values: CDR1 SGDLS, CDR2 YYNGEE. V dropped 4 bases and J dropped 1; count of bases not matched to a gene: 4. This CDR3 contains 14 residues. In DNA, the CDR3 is TGTGCCAGCAGCACCCGACAGGGGAACACTGAAGCTTTCTTT. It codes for CASSTRQGNTEAFF.

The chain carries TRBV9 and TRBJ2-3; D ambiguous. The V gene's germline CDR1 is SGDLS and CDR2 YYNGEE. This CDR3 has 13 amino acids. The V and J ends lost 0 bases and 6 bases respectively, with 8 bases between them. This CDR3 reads CASSVVVSDTQYF. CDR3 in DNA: TGTGCCAGCAGCGTAGTAGTCTCCGATACGCAGTATTTT.

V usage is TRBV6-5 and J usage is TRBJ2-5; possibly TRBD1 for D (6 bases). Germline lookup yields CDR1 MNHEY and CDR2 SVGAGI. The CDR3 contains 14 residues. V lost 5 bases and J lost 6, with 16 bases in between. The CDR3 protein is CASSGTQGVKTQYF. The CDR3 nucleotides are TGTGCCAGCAGTGGAACACAGGGCGTAAAGACCCAGTACTTC.

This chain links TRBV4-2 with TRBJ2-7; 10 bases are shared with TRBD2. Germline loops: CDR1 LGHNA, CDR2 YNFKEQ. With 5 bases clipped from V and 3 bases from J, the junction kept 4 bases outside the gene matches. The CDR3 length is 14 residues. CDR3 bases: TGTGCCAGCAGCGAAGCGGGGGGGATCTACGAGCAGTACTTC. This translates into CASSEAGGIYEQYF.

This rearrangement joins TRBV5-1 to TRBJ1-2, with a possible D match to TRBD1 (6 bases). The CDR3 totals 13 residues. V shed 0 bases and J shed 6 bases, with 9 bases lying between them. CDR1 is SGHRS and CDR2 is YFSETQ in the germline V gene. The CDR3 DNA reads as TGCGCCAGCAGCTTGGGTCCAGGGGATGGCTACACCTTC. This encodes CASSLGPGDGYTF.

CDR3 protein: CASSPVPTDTQYF. The CDR3 nucleotides read TGTGCCAGCTCACCCGTACCAACAGATACGCAGTATTTT. The chain combines TRBV18 with TRBJ2-3; D call uncertain. The CDR3 spans 13 residues. Germline CDR1 is KGHSH and CDR2 is LQKENI. V dropped 3 bases and J dropped 3 bases, with 7 bases sitting between them.

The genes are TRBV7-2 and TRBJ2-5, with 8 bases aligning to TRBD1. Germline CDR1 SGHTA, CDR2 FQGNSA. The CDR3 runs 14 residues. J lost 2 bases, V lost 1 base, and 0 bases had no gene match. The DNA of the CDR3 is TGTGCCAGCAGCTTAGGGACAGGGCAAGAGACCCAGTACTTC. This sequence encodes CASSLGTGQETQYF.

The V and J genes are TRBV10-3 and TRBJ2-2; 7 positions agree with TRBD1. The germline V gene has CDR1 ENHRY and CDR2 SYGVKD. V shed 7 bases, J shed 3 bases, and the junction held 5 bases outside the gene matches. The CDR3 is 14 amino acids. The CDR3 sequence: CAINRGQDTGELFF. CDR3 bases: TGTGCCATCAATAGGGGGCAGGACACCGGGGAGCTGTTTTTT.

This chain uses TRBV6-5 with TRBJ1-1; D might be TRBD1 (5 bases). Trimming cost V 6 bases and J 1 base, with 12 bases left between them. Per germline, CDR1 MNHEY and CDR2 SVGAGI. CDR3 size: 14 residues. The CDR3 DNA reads TGTGCCAGCAGCTTGTCAGGGAAGAACACTGAAGCTTTCTTT. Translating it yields CASSLSGKNTEAFF.